The 8 T cell receptor beta chains given below trace back to one sample, sequenced in a study of T cells in Graves' hyperthyroidism and ophthalmopathy. TCR beta CDR3 region amplification was performed from RNA transcripts. Researchers ran a first-round RT-PCR on the TCR CDR3 using the HTBI primer set. TCRdb reprocessed the multiplex PCR reads via MiXCR and lists one record per CDR3 protein. The repertoire holds 600,000 or so distinct CDR3 sequences, with 16% as singletons. Sequencing was done on a sample of blood. The receptors originated from a woman aged 30 to 39 with Graves' hyperthyroidism.

This clonotype was seen a few times. This chain joins TRBV2 and TRBJ2-4, with 10 bases aligning to TRBD2. Germline assignment: CDR1 SNHLY and CDR2 FYNNEI. The V and J ends lost 4 bases and 3 bases, in that order; junction bases with no gene match: 3. This CDR3 region has 15 residues. The CDR3 nucleotides read TGTGCCAGCAGTGTTGAGCGGGAGGGCAAAAACATTCAGTACTTC. Encoded protein: CASSVEREGKNIQYF.

V usage is TRBV7-8 and J usage is TRBJ2-4; D is unresolved. CDR3 length: 17 residues. V lost 1 base and J 0 bases, leaving 13 bases between the germline ends. CDR1 and CDR2 (germline): SGHVS, FQNEAQ. The CDR3, as DNA: TGTGCCAGCAGCTTAGAAGTTACACGATTAGCCAAAAACATTCAGTACTTC. Its protein product is CASSLEVTRLAKNIQYF.

A remark on this clonotype: The germline gene is not matched at one end of the junction; a read error may be the cause. V and J are TRBV18 and TRBJ1-2, with no clear D. The CDR3 totals 18 residues. Germline V gene sequence: CDR1 KGHSH, CDR2 LQKENI. CDR3 nucleotides: TGTGTCAGCTCGTTAGAGGACGGAGCAATCTCCGCTAACTATGGCTACACCTTC. Its translation: CVSSLEDGAISANYGYTF. Together with reference TRBV18 and TRBJ1-2, the CDR3 gives the full variable domain: NAGVMQNPRHLVRRRGQEARLRCSPMKGHSHVYWYRQLPEEGLKFMVYLQKENIIDESGMPKERFSAEFPKEGPSILRIQQVVRGDSAAYFCVSSLEDGAISANYGYTFGSGTRLTVV.

V and J are TRBV20-1 and TRBJ2-2; 12 nucleotides match TRBD2. CDR3 length: 15 residues. Germline V gene data show CDR1 as DFQATT and CDR2 as SNEGSKA (reference sequence). J gave up 7 bases and V 1 base, and 4 bases lay outside the gene matches. This chain's CDR3 is CSARGLAGGIGELFF. CDR3 nucleotides: TGCAGTGCTAGAGGGCTAGCGGGAGGGATCGGGGAGCTGTTTTTT.

The rearrangement joins TRBV9 to TRBJ1-2, with a weak D call TRBD1 (6 bases). CDR1 and CDR2 (germline): SGDLS, YYNGEE. V shed 0 bases and J shed 5 bases, with 20 bases lying between them. The CDR3 extends over 17 amino acids. CDR3 in amino acids: CASSVVTGGGLGYGYTF. CDR3 bases: TGTGCCAGCAGCGTAGTGACAGGAGGGGGACTGGGGTATGGCTACACCTTC. The variable domain in full, completed from reference TRBV9 and TRBJ1-2, reads DSGVTQTPKHLITATGQRVTLRCSPRSGDLSVYWYQQSLDQGLQFLIQYYNGEERAKGNILERFSAQQFPDLHSELNLSSLELGDSALYFCASSVVTGGGLGYGYTFGSGTRLTVV.

This clonotype occurred many times. This chain connects TRBV18 to TRBJ2-7; D possibly corresponds to TRBD1 (6 bases). The CDR3 covers 13 residues. The V end lost 6 bases, the J end lost 3 bases, and 12 bases lay between the germline ends. Per the germline V gene, CDR1 is KGHSH and CDR2 is LQKENI. The chain's CDR3 is CASSPDRSYEQYF. CDR3 DNA sequence: TGTGCCAGCTCCCCAGACAGGAGCTACGAGCAGTACTTC.

There are a few counts of this clonotype. The chain combines TRBV5-1 with TRBJ2-1; D gene ambiguous. CDR1 and CDR2 (germline): SGHRS, YFSETQ. The ends were cut back, 4 bases at V and 0 bases at J, with 11 bases in the middle. There are 15 residues in the CDR3. CDR3 sequence (DNA): TGCGCCAGCAGCCTTGGCAGGACCTCCTACAATGAGCAGTTCTTC. Translated, it gives CASSLGRTSYNEQFF.

There are a few counts of this clonotype. The chain links TRBV6-1 to TRBJ2-2; D is unclear. V gave up 6 bases and J gave up 6 bases, with 17 bases separating them. This CDR3 comprises 15 residues. Germline CDR1 is MNHNS and CDR2 is SASEGT. The CDR3 loop reads CASSPNPRPSGELFF. CDR3 nucleotide sequence: TGTGCCAGCAGCCCAAACCCTCGACCCTCCGGGGAGCTGTTTTTT.